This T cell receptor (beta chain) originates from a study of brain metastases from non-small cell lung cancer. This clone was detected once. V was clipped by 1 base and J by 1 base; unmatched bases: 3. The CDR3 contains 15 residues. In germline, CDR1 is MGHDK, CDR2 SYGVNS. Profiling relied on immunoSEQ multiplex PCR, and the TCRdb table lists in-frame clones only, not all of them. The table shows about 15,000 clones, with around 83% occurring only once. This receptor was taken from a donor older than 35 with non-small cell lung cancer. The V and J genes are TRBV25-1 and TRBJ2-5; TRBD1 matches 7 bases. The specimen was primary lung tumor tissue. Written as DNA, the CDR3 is TGTGCCAGCAGTGAATCTGCAGGGGGCCAAGAGACCCAGTACTTC. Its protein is CASSESAGGQETQYF.